The 10 T cell receptor beta chains below all came from one sample that was sequenced in a study of molecular identifiers for immune sequencing clone quantification. MiXCR was run by TCRdb on the PCR reads, yielding one entry per CDR3 protein. This sample has 300,000 to 400,000 distinct CDR3 sequences, with 24% found just once. Sequences were obtained from naive CD8+ T cells from blood, with Jurkat cell RNA spiked in. As to subset: FACS-sorted CD8+CD4-CCR7+CD45RA+ naive T cells. The receptors stem from a human donor in good health. Some libraries in this study had Jurkat cell RNA spiked in.

In regard to this clonotype: This may stem from a read error, because a much larger clone lies one nucleotide away. The J gene is TRBJ1-1, the V gene TRBV5-1; D is undetermined. The CDR3 runs to 15 residues. From germline, CDR1 is SGHRS and CDR2 YFSETQ. The CDR3 DNA reads TGCGCCAGCAGCTCAAACCGGGAGATTAACACTGGAGCTTTCTTT. It translates to CASSSNREINTGAFF.

This clonotype occurred a few times. DNA of the CDR3: TGTGCCAGCAGCTTAATGGCGGGAGTCGCGGATACGCAGTATTTT. Its protein product is CASSLMAGVADTQYF. The V and J genes are TRBV7-9 and TRBJ2-3, with 7 positions matching TRBD2. This CDR3 is built from 15 residues. The V gene end was trimmed by 2 bases and the J gene end by 6 bases; junction bases not matched to a gene: 8. CDR1 is SEHNR and CDR2 is FQNEAQ in the germline V gene (reference sequence).

This clonotype was seen many times. This chain uses TRBV5-1 with TRBJ2-1; no definite D call. The germline V and J ends were trimmed by 0 bases and 15 bases, with 10 bases remaining between them. Germline V gene lookup returns CDR1 SGHRS and CDR2 YFSETQ. The CDR3 is 11 amino acids. CDR3 in amino acids: CASSLDGVRFF. The DNA for the CDR3 is TGCGCCAGCAGCTTGGATGGGGTAAGGTTCTTC.

V is TRBV4-3 and J is TRBJ2-5, with TRBD1 matching 9 bases. V lost 0 bases, J lost 2 bases, and 4 bases stayed unmatched. There are 16 residues in the CDR3. Germline V lookup: CDR1 LGHNA, CDR2 YSLEER. Here the CDR3 DNA reads TGCGCCAGCAGCCAAGATAGGACAGGGGTTCAAGAGACCCAGTACTTC. This encodes CASSQDRTGVQETQYF.

The CDR3 reads CSAHRKSSTDTQYF. DNA for the CDR3: TGCAGTGCTCATAGGAAGTCTAGCACAGATACGCAGTATTTT. The chain employs TRBV20-1 and TRBJ2-3, with D hard to call. Germline loops: CDR1 DFQATT, CDR2 SNEGSKA (reference sequence). Trimming shortened V by 5 bases and J by 0 bases, and 12 bases separated the two germline ends. This CDR3 comprises 14 residues.

The chain joins TRBV6-2 or TRBV6-3 to TRBJ2-2; D gene unclear. The CDR3 has 12 amino acids. V dropped 7 bases and J dropped 8 bases, with 11 bases sitting between them. Germline V gene sequence: CDR1 MNHEY, CDR2 SVGEGT. The CDR3 sequence is CASTAPLGELFF. As DNA, the CDR3 is TGTGCCAGCACCGCTCCCTTGGGGGAGCTGTTTTTT.

This clonotype was detected a few times. The J gene is TRBJ2-1, the V gene TRBV15, with D possibly TRBD2 on 7 matching bases. This CDR3 has 15 residues. The V end was cut by 9 bases, the J end by 7 bases, with 22 bases between. CDR1 and CDR2 (germline): LNHNV, YYDKDF (reference sequence). DNA for the CDR3: TGTGCCACAGGGGGGGGAAGGGCCCCTACGAATGAGCAGTTCTTC. This gives the protein CATGGGRAPTNEQFF.

This clonotype was seen a handful of times. This chain uses TRBV11-2 with TRBJ1-1; no clear D gene. The CDR3 consists of 16 residues. From germline, CDR1 is SGHAT and CDR2 FQNNGV. The germline V and J ends were trimmed by 0 bases and 6 bases, with 17 bases remaining between them. For the CDR3, the DNA is TGTGCCAGCAGCTTAGAGTTTGGAGGCGGCCCGTCTGAAGCTTTCTTT. Translating gives CASSLEFGGGPSEAFF. The full variable domain, its missing parts supplied by reference TRBV11-2 and TRBJ1-1, is EAGVAQSPRYKIIEKRQSVAFWCNPISGHATLYWYQQILGQGPKLLIQFQNNGVVDDSQLPKDRFSAERLKGVDSTLKIQPAKLEDSAVYLCASSLEFGGGPSEAFFGQGTRLTVV.

The rearrangement joins TRBV14 to TRBJ1-1; TRBD1 agrees at 9 bases. Germline V gives CDR1 SGHDN, CDR2 FVKESK. Trimming cost V 6 bases and J 0 bases; bases outside gene matches: 8. The CDR3 loop spans 16 amino acids. In DNA, the CDR3 is TGTGCCAGCAGACCCTCGGGACAGGGAGTGAACACTGAAGCTTTCTTT. Translated: CASRPSGQGVNTEAFF.

This clonotype was seen repeatedly, ten times or more. The rearrangement uses TRBV9 and TRBJ1-5; no reliable D call. The V and J ends lost 4 bases and 6 bases respectively, with 14 bases between them. Germline V gives CDR1 SGDLS, CDR2 YYNGEE. This CDR3 is 14 amino acids long. CDR3 sequence: CASSPGVAAQPQHF. In DNA form, the CDR3 reads TGTGCCAGCAGCCCTGGGGTTGCGGCTCAGCCCCAGCATTTT.